Included here is one T cell receptor (beta chain) sequence, with context. Original processing notes: Researchers report that nucleated cell counts were estimated from reference gene primer amplification. Here immunoSEQ multiplex PCR was the method, and the copy in TCRdb shows in-frame clones only, minus some. Clone size and the V and J calls come from that table; the DNA yielded D and trimming. The table lists roughly 140,000 clones, about 82% of them singletons. Germline CDR1 and CDR2: MGHRA and YSYEKL. There are 19 residues in the CDR3. V shed 0 bases, J shed 4 bases, and the junction held 11 bases outside the gene matches. The sample belongs to a study of blood T cell repertoires in COVID-19. On the study more broadly: Material from acute and convalescent COVID-19 was sourced from the United States, Italy and Spain.

The V call is TRBV4-1, the J call TRBJ2-3; 12 bases are a match to TRBD2. The sequenced sample consisted of PBMCs or T cells enriched from blood (not recorded which). The TCR originated in a woman aged 40 to 50 who had recovered from COVID-19. Written as DNA, the CDR3 is TGCGCCAGCAGCCAAGAGTTGTCTAGCGGGAGGGGATTTCCAGATACGCAGTATTTT. This encodes CASSQELSSGRGFPDTQYF.